This T cell receptor beta chain was recorded in a study of blood T cell repertoires in COVID-19. V lost 3 bases to trimming and J lost 2 bases; unmatched junction nucleotides: 3. Germline CDR1 and CDR2: KGHSH and LQKENI. This CDR3 spans 15 amino acids. Using immunoSEQ multiplex PCR, the repertoire was profiled, and TCRdb retains in-frame clones only, with some absent. Seen here are 65,000 to 90,000 clones, roughly 80% observed once, and the top ten hold more than 4.5%. The chain has TRBV18 and TRBJ1-1; 10 bases match TRBD1. The source material was peripheral blood. The source is a woman over 75 with active or convalescent COVID-19. As DNA, the CDR3 is TGTGCCAGCTCACCTAGGACAGGGGGAAACACTGAAGCTTTCTTT. The encoded protein is CASSPRTGGNTEAFF.